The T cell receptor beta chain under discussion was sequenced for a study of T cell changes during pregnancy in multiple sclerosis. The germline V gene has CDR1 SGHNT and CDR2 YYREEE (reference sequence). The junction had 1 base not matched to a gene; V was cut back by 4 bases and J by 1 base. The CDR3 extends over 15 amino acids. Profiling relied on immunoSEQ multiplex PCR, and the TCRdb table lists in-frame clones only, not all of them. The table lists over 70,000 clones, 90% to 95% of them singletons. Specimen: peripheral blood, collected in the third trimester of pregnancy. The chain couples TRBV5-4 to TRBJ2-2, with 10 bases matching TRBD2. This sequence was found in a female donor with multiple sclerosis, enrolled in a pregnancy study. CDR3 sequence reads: CASSRLAGNTGELFF. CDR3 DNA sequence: TGTGCCAGCAGCCGACTAGCGGGGAACACCGGGGAGCTGTTTTTT.